This T cell receptor (beta chain) emerged from a study of T cells in Graves' hyperthyroidism and ophthalmopathy. Amplified TCR beta CDR3 regions came from RNA transcripts. Initially, a first-round RT-PCR of the TCR CDR3 employed the HTBI primer set. One entry per CDR3 protein, called by TCRdb with MiXCR from the multiplex PCR reads. The sample records about 700,000 distinct CDR3 sequences, 11% to 15% being singletons. CDR3 length: 16 residues. Germline assignment: CDR1 LGHDT and CDR2 YNNKEL (reference sequence). Trimming removed 6 bases at V and 5 bases at J, with 22 bases between. This clonotype came up a few times.

Sequencing was done on a sample of blood. The gene calls are TRBV3-1 and TRBJ1-1; D is ambiguous. The source is a woman younger than 30 with Graves' hyperthyroidism. The CDR3 sequence: CASRSSGVTTGTEAFF. The CDR3 bases are TGTGCCAGCAGATCTAGTGGGGTCACGACGGGTACTGAAGCTTTCTTT.